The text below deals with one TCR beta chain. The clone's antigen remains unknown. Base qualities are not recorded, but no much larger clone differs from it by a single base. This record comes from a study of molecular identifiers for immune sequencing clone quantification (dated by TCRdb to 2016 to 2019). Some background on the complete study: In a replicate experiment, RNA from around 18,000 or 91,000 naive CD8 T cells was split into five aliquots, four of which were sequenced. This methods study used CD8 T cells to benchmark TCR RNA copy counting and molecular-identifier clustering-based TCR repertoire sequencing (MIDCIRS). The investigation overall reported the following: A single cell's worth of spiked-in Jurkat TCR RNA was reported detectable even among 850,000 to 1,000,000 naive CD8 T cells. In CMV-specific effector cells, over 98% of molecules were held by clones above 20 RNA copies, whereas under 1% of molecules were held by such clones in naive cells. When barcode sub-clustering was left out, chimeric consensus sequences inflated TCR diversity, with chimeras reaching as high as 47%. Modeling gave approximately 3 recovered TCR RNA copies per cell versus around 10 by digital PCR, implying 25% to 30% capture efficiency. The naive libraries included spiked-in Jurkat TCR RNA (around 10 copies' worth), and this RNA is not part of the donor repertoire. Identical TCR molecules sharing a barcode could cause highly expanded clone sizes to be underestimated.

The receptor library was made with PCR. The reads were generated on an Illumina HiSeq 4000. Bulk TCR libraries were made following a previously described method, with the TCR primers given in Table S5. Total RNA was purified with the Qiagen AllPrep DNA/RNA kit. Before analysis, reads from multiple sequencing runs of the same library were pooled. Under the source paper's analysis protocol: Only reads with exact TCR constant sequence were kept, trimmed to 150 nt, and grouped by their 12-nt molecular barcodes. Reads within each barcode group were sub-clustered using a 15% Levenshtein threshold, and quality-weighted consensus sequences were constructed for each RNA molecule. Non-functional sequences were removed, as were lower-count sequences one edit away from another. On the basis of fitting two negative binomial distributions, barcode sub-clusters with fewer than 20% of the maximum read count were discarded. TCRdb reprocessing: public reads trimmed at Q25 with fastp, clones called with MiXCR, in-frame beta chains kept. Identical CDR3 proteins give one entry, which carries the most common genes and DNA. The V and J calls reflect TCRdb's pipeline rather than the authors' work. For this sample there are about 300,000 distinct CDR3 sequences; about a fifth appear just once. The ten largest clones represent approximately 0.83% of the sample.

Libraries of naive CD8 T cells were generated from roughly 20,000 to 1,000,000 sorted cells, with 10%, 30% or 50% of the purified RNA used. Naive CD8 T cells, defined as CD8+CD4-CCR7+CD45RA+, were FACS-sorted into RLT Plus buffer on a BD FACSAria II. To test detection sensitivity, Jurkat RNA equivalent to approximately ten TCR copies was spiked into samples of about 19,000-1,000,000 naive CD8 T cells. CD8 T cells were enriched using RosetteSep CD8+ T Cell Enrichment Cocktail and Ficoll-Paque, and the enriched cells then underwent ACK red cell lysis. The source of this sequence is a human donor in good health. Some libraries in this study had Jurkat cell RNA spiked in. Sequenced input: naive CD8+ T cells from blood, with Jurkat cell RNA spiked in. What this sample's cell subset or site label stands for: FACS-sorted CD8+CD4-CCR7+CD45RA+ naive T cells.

The CDR3 protein: CASSQDGASGSSQYF. The nucleotide sequence is TGCGCCAGCAGCCAAGATGGGGCTAGCGGGAGTTCGCAGTATTTT. This receptor chain uses TRBV4-1 and TRBJ2-3; TRBD2 fits 10 bases in the junction. The germline V and J ends show losses of 0 bases and 10 bases respectively, and no gene match explains 7 bases of the junction. Per the germline V gene, MGHRA is the CDR1 and YSYEKL is the CDR2. Reading from cysteine to phenylalanine, the CDR3 counts 15 amino acids. Solely the CDR3 DNA is kept, with 45 bases framed from the first base.